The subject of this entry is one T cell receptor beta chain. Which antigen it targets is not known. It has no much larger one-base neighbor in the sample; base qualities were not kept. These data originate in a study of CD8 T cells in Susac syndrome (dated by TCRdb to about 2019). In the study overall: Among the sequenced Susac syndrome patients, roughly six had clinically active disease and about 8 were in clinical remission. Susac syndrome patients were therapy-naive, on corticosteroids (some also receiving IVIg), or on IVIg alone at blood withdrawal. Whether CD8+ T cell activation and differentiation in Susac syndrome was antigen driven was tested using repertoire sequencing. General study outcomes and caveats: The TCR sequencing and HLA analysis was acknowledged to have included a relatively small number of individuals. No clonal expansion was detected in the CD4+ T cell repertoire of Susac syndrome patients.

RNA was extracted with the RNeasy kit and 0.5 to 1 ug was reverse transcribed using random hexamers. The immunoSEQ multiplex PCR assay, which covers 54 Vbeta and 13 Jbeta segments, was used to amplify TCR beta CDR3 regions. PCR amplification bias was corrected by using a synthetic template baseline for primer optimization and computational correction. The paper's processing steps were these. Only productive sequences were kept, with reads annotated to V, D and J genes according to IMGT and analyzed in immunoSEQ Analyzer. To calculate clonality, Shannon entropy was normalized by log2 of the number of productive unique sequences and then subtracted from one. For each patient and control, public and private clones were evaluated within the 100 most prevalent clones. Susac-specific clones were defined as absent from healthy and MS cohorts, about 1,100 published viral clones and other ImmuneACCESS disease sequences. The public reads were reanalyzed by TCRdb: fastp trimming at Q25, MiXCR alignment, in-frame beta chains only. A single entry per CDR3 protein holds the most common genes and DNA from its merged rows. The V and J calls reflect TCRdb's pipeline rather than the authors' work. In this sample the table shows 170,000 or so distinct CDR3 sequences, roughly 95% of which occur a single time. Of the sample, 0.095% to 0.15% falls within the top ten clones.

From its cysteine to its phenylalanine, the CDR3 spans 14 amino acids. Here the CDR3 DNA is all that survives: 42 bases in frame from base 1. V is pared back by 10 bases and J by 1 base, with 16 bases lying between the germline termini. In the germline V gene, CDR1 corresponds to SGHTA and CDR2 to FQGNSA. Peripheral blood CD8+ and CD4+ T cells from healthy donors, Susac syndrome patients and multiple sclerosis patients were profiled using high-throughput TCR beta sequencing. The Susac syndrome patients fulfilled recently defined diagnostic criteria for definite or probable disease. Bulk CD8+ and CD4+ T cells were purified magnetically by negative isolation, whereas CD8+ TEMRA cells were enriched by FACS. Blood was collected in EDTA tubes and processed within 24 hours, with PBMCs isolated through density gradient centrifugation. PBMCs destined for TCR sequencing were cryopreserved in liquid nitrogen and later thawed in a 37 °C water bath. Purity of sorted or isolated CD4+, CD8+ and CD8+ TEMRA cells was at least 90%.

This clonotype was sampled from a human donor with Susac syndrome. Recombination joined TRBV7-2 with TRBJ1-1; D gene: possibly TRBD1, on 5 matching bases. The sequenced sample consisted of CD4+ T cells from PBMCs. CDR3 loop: CATRPGPSNTEAFF. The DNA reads TGTGCCACCCGCCCGGGACCGTCGAACACTGAAGCTTTCTTT. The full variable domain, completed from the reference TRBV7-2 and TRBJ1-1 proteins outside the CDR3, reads GAGVSQSPSNKVTEKGKDVELRCDPISGHTALYWYRQSLGQGLEFLIYFQGNSAPDKSGLPSDRFSAERTGGSVSTLTIQRTQQEDSAVYLCATRPGPSNTEAFFGQGTRLTVV.